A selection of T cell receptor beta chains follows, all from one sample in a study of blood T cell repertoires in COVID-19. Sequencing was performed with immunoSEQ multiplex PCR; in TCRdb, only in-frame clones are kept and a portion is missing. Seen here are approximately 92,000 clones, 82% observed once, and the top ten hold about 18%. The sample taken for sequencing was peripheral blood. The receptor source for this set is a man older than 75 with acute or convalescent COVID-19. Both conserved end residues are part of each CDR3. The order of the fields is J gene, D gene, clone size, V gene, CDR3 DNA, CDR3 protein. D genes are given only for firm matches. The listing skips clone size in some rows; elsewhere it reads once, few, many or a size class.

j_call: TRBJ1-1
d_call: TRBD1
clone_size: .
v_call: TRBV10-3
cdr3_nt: TGTGCCATCAGTGACTCAGGGGGCGGGAACACTGAAGCTTTCTTT
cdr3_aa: CAISDSGGGNTEAFF

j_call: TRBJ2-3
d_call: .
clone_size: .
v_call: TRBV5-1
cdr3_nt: TGCGCCAGCAGCTTGACGGGGATTGGCACAGATACGCAGTATTTT
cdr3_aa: CASSLTGIGTDTQYF

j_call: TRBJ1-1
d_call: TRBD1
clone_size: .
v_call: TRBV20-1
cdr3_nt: TGCGGGGGGACAGGGGGCCCTGAAGCTTTCTTT
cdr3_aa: CGGTGGPEAFF

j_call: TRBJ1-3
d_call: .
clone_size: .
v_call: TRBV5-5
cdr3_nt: TGTGCCAGCAGCTCGACCTCGGGGGGCAATGGAAACACCATATATTTT
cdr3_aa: CASSSTSGGNGNTIYF

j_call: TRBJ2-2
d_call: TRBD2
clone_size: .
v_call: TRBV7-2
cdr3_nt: TGTGCCAGCAGCTTAGCCGGGACTAGCGGGACCGGGGAGCTGTTTTTT
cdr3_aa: CASSLAGTSGTGELFF

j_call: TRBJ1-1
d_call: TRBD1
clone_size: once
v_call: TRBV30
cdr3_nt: TGTGCCTGGACCGCGGGACAGGGGGTAGGCACTGAAGCTTTCTTT
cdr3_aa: CAWTAGQGVGTEAFF

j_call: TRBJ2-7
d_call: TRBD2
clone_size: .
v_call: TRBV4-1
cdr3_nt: TGCGCCAGCAGCCAAGATAGGGCTAGCGGGAGGTACGAGCAGTACTTC
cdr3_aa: CASSQDRASGRYEQYF

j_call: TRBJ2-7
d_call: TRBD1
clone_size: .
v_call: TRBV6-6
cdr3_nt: TGTGCCAGCAGAGGGGTCGACAGGGGCAGGTACGAGCAGTACTTC
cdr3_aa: CASRGVDRGRYEQYF

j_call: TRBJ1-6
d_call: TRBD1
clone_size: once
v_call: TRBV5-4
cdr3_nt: TGTGCCAGCAGCTTGGTGTTACAGGGGGCGAATTCACCCCTCCACTTT
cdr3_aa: CASSLVLQGANSPLHF

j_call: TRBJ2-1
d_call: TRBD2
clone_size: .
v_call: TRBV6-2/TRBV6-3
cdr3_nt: TGTGCCAGCAGTTACGGGGGGGTAGGGAGCAATGAGCAGTTCTTC
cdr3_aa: CASSYGGVGSNEQFF

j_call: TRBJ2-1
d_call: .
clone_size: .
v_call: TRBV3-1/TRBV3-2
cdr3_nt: TGTGCCAGCAGCCAAGAAAGGGGTTATGAGCAGTTCTTC
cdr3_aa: CASSQERGYEQFF

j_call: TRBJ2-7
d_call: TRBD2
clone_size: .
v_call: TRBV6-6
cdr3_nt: TGTGCCAGCAGTTCCATAGCGGGAGAGTACGAGCAGTACTTC
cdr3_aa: CASSSIAGEYEQYF

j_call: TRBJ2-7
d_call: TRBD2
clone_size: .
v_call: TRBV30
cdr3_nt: TGTGCCTGGAGTCCGACTAGCGGGGGGGCAGGGAACGAGCAGTACTTC
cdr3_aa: CAWSPTSGGAGNEQYF

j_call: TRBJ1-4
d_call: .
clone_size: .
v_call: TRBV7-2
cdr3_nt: TGTGCCAGCAGCTTAGTCGGGGGGGTTAGTGAAAAACTGTTTTTT
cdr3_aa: CASSLVGGVSEKLFF

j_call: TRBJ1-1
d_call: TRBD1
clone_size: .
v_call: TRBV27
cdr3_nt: TGTGCCAGCAGTCTGGGACAGGGGGTTAAGATCACTGAAGCTTTCTTT
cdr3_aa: CASSLGQGVKITEAFF

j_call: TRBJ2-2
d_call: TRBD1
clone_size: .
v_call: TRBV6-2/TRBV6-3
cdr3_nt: TGTGCCAGCAGTGCCTGGACAGGGGAGAACACCGGGGAGCTGTTTTTT
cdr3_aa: CASSAWTGENTGELFF

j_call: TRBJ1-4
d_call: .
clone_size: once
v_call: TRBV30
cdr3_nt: TGTGCCTGGAGTCCTCGAGGCGAAAAACTGTTTTTT
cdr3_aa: CAWSPRGEKLFF

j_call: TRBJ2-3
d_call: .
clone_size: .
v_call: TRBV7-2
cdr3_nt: TGTGCCAGCAGCTCACCCGCCCCCGGGACAGATACGCAGTATTTT
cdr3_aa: CASSSPAPGTDTQYF

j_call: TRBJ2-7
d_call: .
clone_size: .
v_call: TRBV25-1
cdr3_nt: TGTGCCAGCTCCCTGGGGCATGGGTACGAGCAGTACTTC
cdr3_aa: CASSLGHGYEQYF

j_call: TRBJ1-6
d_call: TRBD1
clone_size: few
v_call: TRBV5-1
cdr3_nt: TGCGCCAGCAGCTTGGAGGGGGCGAATACCCTCCACTTT
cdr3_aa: CASSLEGANTLHF

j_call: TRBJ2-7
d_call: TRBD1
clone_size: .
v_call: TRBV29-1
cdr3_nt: TGCAGCGCGGGTTCTTGGGGACAGGGCTACTACGAGCAGTACTTC
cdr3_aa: CSAGSWGQGYYEQYF

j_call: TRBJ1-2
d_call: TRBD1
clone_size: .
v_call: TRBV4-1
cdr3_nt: TGCGCCAGCAGCCAAGGACAGGGTGGGGGCTACACCTTC
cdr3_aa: CASSQGQGGGYTF

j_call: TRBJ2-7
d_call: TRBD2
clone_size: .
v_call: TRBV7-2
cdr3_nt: TGTGCCAGCAGCTTAGTGGGTTCCAGACTAGCGGGAGCCTACGAGCAGTACTTC
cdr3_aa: CASSLVGSRLAGAYEQYF

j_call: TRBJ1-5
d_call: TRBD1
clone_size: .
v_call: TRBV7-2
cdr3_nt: TGTGCCAGCAGCTTAGCCGGACAGGGGGCAGCCGGCGTTTCCCAGCATTTT
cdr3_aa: CASSLAGQGAAGVSQHF

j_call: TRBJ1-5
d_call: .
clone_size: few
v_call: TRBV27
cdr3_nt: TGTGCCAGCAGTGTCAGGGAAGATAGCAATCAGCCCCAGCATTTT
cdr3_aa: CASSVREDSNQPQHF

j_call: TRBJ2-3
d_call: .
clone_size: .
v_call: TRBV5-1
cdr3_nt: TGCGCCAGCAGCTTGTTAGGGACAACGCCTAGCACAGATACGCAGTATTTT
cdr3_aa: CASSLLGTTPSTDTQYF

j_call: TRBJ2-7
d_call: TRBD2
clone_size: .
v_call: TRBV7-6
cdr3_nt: TGTGCCAGCAGCCCGAACGTAGCGGGAGTATCGAACGAGCAGTACTTC
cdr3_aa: CASSPNVAGVSNEQYF

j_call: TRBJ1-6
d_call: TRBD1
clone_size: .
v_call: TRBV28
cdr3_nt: TGTGCCAGCAGCTACTCTGGGACAGGGAATAATTCACCCCTCCACTTT
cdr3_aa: CASSYSGTGNNSPLHF

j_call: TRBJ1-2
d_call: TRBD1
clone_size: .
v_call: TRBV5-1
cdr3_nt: TGCGCCAGCAGCTTGGTGGGGACAGGGGATCGCCCTCGCTATGGCTACACCTTC
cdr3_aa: CASSLVGTGDRPRYGYTF

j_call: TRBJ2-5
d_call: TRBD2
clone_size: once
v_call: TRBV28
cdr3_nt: TGTGCCAGCAGTTACTATGGGGCGGGGGGCCAAGAGACCCAGTACTTC
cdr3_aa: CASSYYGAGGQETQYF

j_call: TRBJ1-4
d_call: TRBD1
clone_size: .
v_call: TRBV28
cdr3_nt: TGTGCCAGCAGCAGGGGGTTGGCAGGCTTGGGTGAAAAACTGTTTTTT
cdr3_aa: CASSRGLAGLGEKLFF

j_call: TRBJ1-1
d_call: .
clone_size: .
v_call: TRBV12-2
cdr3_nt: TGTGCAAGTCGCACACGAGCCTGGGGCAGGACAAATTTCATGAACACTGAAGCTTTCTTT
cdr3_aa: CASRTRAWGRTNFMNTEAFF

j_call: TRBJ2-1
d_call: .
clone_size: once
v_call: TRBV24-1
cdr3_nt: TGTGCCACCAGTGATCCTTTCCGGAGCTCCTACAATGAGCAGTTCTTC
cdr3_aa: CATSDPFRSSYNEQFF

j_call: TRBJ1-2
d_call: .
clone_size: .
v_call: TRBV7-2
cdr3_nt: TGTGCCAGCAGCTCGGCAGGGATCCGGGCTGGCTACACCTTC
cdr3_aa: CASSSAGIRAGYTF

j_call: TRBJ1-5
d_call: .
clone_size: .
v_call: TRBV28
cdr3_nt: TGTGCCAGCAGTTTTCCAGGGGAGGGTCAGCCCCAGCATTTT
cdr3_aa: CASSFPGEGQPQHF

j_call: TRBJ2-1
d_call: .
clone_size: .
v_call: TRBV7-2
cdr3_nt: TGTGCCAGCAGTCCCTATGATGAGCAGTTCTTC
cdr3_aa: CASSPYDEQFF